This passage covers 15 T cell receptor beta chains from one sample sequenced in a study of beta chain features in type 1 diabetes (dated by TCRdb to 2017 to 2018). The library relied on the immunoSEQ multiplex PCR assay. The entire amount of isolated RNA was reverse transcribed using the High Capacity cDNA Reverse Transcription Kit, so the sequenced TCRB transcripts were expressed ones. The table comes from immuneACCESS by way of TCRdb, which keeps in-frame sequences with V and J called. Part of the clones is missing from these tables; in studies checked, under half for an unresolved V gene and the rest for unknown reasons. The sample table lists around 340,000 clones, 6.5% to 10% of them with a count of one. The ten largest clones capture approximately 0.47% of the sample. The sample was central memory CD4+ T cells from blood. These receptors were collected from a young woman in good health.

This clone was detected a few times. The rearrangement uses TRBV18 and TRBJ2-7; 8 bases align to TRBD2. Germline trimming cut 1 base from V and 2 bases from J; bases unmatched to any gene: 4. The CDR3 runs 15 residues. The germline V gene encodes CDR1 KGHSH and CDR2 LQKENI. The CDR3 reads CASSPQRGNAYEQYF. As DNA, the CDR3 is TGTGCCAGCTCACCACAGCGGGGGAATGCCTACGAGCAGTACTTC.

The CDR3 nucleotides are TGTGCCACCAGCAGAGGAGGGGAGCTAAATGAGCAGTTCTTC. Protein product: CATSRGGELNEQFF. V is TRBV15 and J is TRBJ2-1; D might be TRBD1 or TRBD2, each matching 5 bases. This CDR3 has 14 residues. Between the trimmed V and J ends, which lost 1 base and 7 bases, there was a span of 11 bases. Germline V gene lookup returns CDR1 LNHNV and CDR2 YYDKDF (reference sequence).

CDR3: CSAEGQGMADTQYF. CDR3 DNA sequence: TGCAGCGCGGAGGGACAGGGGATGGCAGATACGCAGTATTTT. This chain links TRBV29-1 with TRBJ2-3, with 10 bases matching TRBD1. The CDR3 runs to 14 residues. Germline V gene data show CDR1 as SQVTM and CDR2 as ANQGSEA. J lost 4 bases, V lost 7 bases, and 8 bases had no gene match.

The chain links TRBV2 to TRBJ1-3; D is perhaps TRBD1 (6 bases). Germline values: CDR1 SNHLY, CDR2 FYNNEI. V lost 2 bases, J lost 6 bases, and 14 bases lay in between. The CDR3 is 15 amino acids. This CDR3 is CASSEILPGANTIYF. CDR3 sequence (DNA): TGTGCCAGCAGTGAAATCCTGCCGGGGGCAAACACCATATATTTT.

This clone was recorded at least ten times. Different DNA sequences within this sample yield the same CDR3. This chain uses TRBV28 with TRBJ2-7; D remains ambiguous. The V and J ends lost 1 base and 3 bases respectively, with 4 bases between them. The CDR3 sequence is 12 residues long. CDR1 is MDHEN, CDR2 SYDVKM, per germline. CDR3 loop: CASSLSGYEQYF. The CDR3 nucleotides are TGTGCCAGCAGTTTATCGGGCTACGAGCAGTACTTC.

This clone was seen a few times. V gene TRBV18 combines with J gene TRBJ1-1; D is ambiguous. This CDR3 spans 17 amino acids. Per the germline V gene, CDR1 is KGHSH and CDR2 is LQKENI. The V and J ends lost 5 bases and 0 bases respectively, with 19 bases between them. The CDR3 loop reads CASSSTRLAYMNTEAFF. CDR3 sequence (DNA): TGTGCCAGCTCATCTACCAGGCTGGCGTACATGAACACTGAAGCTTTCTTT.

Remarks on this clone: A read error is possible here, since a much larger clone lies one base away. The sample carries other DNA sequences with the same CDR3. The chain links TRBV7-2 to TRBJ2-1; D remains unclear. This CDR3 comprises 12 residues. The V and J ends lost 1 base and 6 bases respectively, with 4 bases between them. CDR1 is SGHTA, CDR2 FQGNSA, per germline. CDR3 DNA sequence: TGTGCCAGCAGCTTAGATCGCAATGAGCAGTTCTTC. Protein: CASSLDRNEQFF.

The sample holds a few counts of this clone. The chain carries TRBV6-1 and TRBJ1-5, with a tentative D call TRBD1 (5 bases). CDR1 and CDR2 (germline): MNHNS, SASEGT. CDR3 length: 13 residues. With 6 bases removed from V and 5 bases from J, the gap between germline ends came to 11 bases. CDR3 loop: CASRKTEHQPQHF. The CDR3 region has the DNA TGTGCCAGCAGAAAGACAGAACATCAGCCCCAGCATTTT.

This clone appeared a few times. This rearrangement joins TRBV7-2 to TRBJ2-7; weak D call: TRBD2 (5 bases). Looked up from germline, CDR1 is SGHTA and CDR2 is FQGNSA. V was clipped by 2 bases and J by 3 bases, with 14 bases between them. The CDR3 has 15 amino acids. CDR3 sequence reads: CASSLFHSGNYEQYF. The CDR3 bases are TGTGCCAGCAGCTTATTTCACAGCGGCAACTACGAGCAGTACTTC.

The rearrangement links TRBV10-3 to TRBJ2-3; maybe TRBD1 (6 bases). Germline V gene sequence: CDR1 ENHRY, CDR2 SYGVKD. With 4 bases removed from V and 4 bases from J, the gap between germline ends came to 9 bases. This CDR3 has 13 residues. CDR3 nucleotides: TGTGCCATCAGTGGGGGGCTATCAGATACGCAGTATTTT. As protein: CAISGGLSDTQYF.

This clone turned up a few times. This chain connects TRBV4-2 to TRBJ2-7; unclear D gene. In germline, CDR1 is LGHNA, CDR2 YNFKEQ. Trimming cost V 5 bases and J 1 base, with 21 bases left between them. This CDR3 contains 17 residues. The CDR3 region is CASSEVGRTLGSYEQYF. CDR3 DNA sequence: TGTGCCAGCAGCGAGGTGGGTAGGACCCTCGGGTCCTACGAGCAGTACTTC.

This clone was seen a few times. V is TRBV19 and J is TRBJ2-1, with 7 bases identical to TRBD1. This CDR3 has 14 residues. V lost 6 bases to trimming and J lost 5 bases; unmatched junction nucleotides: 7. Germline lookup yields CDR1 LNHDA and CDR2 SQIVND (reference sequence). CDR3 DNA: TGTGCCAGTAGATTGACAGGGCTCAACAATGAGCAGTTCTTC. Its translation: CASRLTGLNNEQFF. Based on the CDR3 plus reference TRBV19 and TRBJ2-1, the full variable domain is DGGITQSPKYLFRKEGQNVTLSCEQNLNHDAMYWYRQDPGQGLRLIYYSQIVNDFQKGDIAEGYSVSREKKESFPLTVTSAQKNPTAFYLCASRLTGLNNEQFFGPGTRLTVL.

The rearrangement links TRBV28 to TRBJ2-2, with unresolved D. V was cut by 5 bases and J by 6 bases, with 4 bases left in between. The CDR3 totals 11 residues. Germline V gene lookup returns CDR1 MDHEN and CDR2 SYDVKM. The CDR3 bases are TGTGCCAGCAGTGCGTCCGGGGAGCTGTTTTTT. Translating it yields CASSASGELFF.

This clone came up a few times. The V call is TRBV7-2, the J call TRBJ2-7, with a possible D match to TRBD2 (6 bases). The CDR3 is 15 residues long. Per the germline V gene, CDR1 is SGHTA and CDR2 is FQGNSA. The ends were cut back, 1 base at V and 4 bases at J, with 14 bases in the middle. CDR3 sequence (DNA): TGTGCCAGCAGCTTAGGGGGAGGTGTTGGTTACGAGCAGTACTTC. It encodes CASSLGGGVGYEQYF.

This rearrangement joins TRBV5-4 to TRBJ2-5; tentative D call: TRBD2 (6 bases). CDR1 is SGHNT, CDR2 YYREEE, per germline (reference sequence). The germline V and J ends were trimmed by 2 bases and 4 bases, with 12 bases remaining between them. This CDR3 region has 14 residues. Here the CDR3 reads CASSFGGRGETQYF. The CDR3 region has the DNA TGTGCCAGCAGCTTCGGAGGGAGAGGAGAGACCCAGTACTTC. Full variable domain (rest looked up from reference TRBV5-4 and TRBJ2-5): ETGVTQSPTHLIKTRGQQVTLRCSSQSGHNTVSWYQQALGQGPQFIFQYYREEENGRGNFPPRFSGLQFPNYSSELNVNALELDDSALYLCASSFGGRGETQYFGPGTRLLVL.